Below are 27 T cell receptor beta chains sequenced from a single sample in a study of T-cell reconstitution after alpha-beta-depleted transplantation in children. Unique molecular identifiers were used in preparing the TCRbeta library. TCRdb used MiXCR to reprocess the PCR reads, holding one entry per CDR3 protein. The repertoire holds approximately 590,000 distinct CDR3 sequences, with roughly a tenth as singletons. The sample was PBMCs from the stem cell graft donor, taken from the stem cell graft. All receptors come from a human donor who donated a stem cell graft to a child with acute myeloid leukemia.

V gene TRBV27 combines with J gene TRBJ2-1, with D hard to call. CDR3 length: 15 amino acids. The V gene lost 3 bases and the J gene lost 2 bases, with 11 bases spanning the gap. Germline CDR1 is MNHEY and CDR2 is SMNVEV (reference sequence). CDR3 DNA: TGTGCCAGCAGTTTTGTCGATCAGACCTACAATGAGCAGTTCTTC. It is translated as CASSFVDQTYNEQFF.

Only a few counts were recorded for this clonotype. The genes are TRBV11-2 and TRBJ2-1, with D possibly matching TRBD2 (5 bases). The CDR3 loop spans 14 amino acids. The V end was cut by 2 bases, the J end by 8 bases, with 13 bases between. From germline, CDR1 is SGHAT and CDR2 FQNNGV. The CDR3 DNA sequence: TGTGCCAGCAGCTTAAACTCGGACTCGGATGAGCAGTTCTTC. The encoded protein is CASSLNSDSDEQFF.

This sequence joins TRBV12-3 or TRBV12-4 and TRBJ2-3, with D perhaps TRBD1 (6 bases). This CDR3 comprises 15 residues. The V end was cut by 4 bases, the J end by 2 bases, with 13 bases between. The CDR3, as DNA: TGTGCCAGCAGTTACCAGGGGTCTCACACAGATACGCAGTATTTT. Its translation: CASSYQGSHTDTQYF.

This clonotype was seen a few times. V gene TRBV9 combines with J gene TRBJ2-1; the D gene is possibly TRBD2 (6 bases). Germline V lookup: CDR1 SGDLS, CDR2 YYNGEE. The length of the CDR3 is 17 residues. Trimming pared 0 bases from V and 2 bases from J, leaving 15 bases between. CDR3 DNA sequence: TGTGCCAGCAGCGTAGCGGGAGAACCAGAAGCCTACAATGAGCAGTTCTTC. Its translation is CASSVAGEPEAYNEQFF.

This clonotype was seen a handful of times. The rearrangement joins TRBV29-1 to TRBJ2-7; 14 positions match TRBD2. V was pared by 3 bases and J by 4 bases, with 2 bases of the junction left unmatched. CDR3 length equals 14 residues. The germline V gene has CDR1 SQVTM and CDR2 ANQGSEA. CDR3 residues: CSVDGTSGSYEQYF. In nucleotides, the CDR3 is TGCAGCGTTGATGGGACTAGCGGGAGTTACGAGCAGTACTTC.

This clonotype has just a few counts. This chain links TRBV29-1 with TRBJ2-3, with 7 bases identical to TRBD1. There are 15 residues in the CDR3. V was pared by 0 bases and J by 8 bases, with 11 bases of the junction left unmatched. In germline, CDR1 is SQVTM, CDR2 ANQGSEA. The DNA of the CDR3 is TGCAGCGTTGAAGAAGGGGGCGAGGTTCTGCGTACGCAGTATTTT. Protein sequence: CSVEEGGEVLRTQYF.

DNA of the CDR3: TGTGCCAGCAGTTCTGGGACAGCCTGGGGCTACACCTTC. Translated, it gives CASSSGTAWGYTF. The chain employs TRBV12-3 or TRBV12-4 and TRBJ1-2, with 7 nucleotides matching TRBD1. V dropped 4 bases and J dropped 8; count of bases not matched to a gene: 7. The CDR3 spans 13 residues.

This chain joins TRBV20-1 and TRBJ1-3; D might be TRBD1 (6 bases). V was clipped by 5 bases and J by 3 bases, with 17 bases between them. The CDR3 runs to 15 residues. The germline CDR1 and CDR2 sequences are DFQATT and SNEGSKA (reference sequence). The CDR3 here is CSASPRGGLGNTIYF. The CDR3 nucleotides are TGCAGTGCTTCCCCCAGGGGCGGGCTTGGAAACACCATATATTTT.

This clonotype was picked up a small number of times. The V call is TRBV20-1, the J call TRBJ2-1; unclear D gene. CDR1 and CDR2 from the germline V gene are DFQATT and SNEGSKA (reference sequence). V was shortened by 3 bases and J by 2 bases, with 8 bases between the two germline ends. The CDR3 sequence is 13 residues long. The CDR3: CSASQRTYNEQFF. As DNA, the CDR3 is TGCAGTGCTAGTCAGCGAACCTACAATGAGCAGTTCTTC.

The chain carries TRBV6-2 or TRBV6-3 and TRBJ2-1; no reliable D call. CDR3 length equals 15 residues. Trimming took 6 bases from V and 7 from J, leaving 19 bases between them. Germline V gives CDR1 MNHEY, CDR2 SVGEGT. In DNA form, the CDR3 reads TGTGCCAGCAGCCCCGACCTAAAGGCGTTGAATGAGCAGTTCTTC. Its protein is CASSPDLKALNEQFF.

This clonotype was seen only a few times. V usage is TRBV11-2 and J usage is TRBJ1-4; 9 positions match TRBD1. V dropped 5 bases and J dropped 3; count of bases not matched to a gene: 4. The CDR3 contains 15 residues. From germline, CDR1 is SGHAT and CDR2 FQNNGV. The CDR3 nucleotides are TGTGCCAGCAGCCCAAGGGACAGGGCTAATGAAAAACTGTTTTTT. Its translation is CASSPRDRANEKLFF.

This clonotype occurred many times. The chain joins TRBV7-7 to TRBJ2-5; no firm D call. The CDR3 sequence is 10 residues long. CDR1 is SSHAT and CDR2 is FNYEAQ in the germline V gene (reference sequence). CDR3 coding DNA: TGTGCTATCGGAGCGGAGACCCAGTACTTC. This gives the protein CAIGAETQYF.

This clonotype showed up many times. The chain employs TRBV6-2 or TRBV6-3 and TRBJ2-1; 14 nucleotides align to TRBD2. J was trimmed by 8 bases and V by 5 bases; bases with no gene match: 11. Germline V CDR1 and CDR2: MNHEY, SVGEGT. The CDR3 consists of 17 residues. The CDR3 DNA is TGTGCCAGCAGTCTCGGGACTAGCGGGGGTCCGGGCCATGAGCAGTTCTTC. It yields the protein CASSLGTSGGPGHEQFF.

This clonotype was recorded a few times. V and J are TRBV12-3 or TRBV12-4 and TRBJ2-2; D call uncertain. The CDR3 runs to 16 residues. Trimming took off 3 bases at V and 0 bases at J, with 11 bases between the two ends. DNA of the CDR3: TGTGCCAGCAGTTTTTCTCCGGCCGCGAACACCGGGGAGCTGTTTTTT. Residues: CASSFSPAANTGELFF.

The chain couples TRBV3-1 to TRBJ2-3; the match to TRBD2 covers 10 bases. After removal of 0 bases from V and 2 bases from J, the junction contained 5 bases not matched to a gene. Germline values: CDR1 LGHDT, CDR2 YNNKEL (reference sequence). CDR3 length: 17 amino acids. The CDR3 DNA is TGTGCCAGCAGCCAAGATGCAGCGGGAGGGTACACAGATACGCAGTATTTT. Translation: CASSQDAAGGYTDTQYF.

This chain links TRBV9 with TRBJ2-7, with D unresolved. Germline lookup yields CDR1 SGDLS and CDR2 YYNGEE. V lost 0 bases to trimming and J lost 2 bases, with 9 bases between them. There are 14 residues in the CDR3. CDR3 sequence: CASSVASEPYEQYF. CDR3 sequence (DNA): TGTGCCAGCAGCGTAGCCAGCGAGCCCTACGAGCAGTACTTC.

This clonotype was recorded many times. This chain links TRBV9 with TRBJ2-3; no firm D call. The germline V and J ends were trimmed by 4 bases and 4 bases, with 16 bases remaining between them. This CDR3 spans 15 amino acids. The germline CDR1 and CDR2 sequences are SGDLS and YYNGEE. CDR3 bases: TGTGCCAGCAGCTCCCAGCCCTCGGCCCCAGATACGCAGTATTTT. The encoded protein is CASSSQPSAPDTQYF.

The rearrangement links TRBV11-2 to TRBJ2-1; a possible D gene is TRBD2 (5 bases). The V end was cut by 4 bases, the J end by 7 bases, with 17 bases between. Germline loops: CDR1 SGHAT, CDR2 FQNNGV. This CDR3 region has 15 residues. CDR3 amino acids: CASSSKTPRRNEQFF. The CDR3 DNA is TGTGCCAGCAGCTCCAAGACCCCCCGGAGGAATGAGCAGTTCTTC. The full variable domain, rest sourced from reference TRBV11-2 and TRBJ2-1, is EAGVAQSPRYKIIEKRQSVAFWCNPISGHATLYWYQQILGQGPKLLIQFQNNGVVDDSQLPKDRFSAERLKGVDSTLKIQPAKLEDSAVYLCASSSKTPRRNEQFFGPGTRLTVL.

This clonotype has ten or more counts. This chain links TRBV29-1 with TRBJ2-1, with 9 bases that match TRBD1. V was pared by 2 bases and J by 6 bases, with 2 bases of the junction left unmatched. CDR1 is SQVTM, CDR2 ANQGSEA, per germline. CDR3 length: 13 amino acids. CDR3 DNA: TGCAGCGTTGAACTGACAGGGGGCAATGAGCAGTTCTTC. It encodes CSVELTGGNEQFF.

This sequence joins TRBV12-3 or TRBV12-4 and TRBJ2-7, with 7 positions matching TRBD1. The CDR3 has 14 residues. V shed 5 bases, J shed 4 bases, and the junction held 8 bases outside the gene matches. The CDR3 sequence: CASSRRDSWYEQYF. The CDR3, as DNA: TGTGCCAGCAGTCGCCGGGACAGCTGGTACGAGCAGTACTTC.

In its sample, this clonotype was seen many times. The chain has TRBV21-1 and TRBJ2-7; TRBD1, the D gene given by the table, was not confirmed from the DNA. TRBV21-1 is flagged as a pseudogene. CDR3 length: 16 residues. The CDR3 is CASSKGNPGQNAEQYF. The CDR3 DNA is TGTGCCAGCAGCAAAGGGAATCCGGGACAGAATGCCGAGCAGTACTTC.

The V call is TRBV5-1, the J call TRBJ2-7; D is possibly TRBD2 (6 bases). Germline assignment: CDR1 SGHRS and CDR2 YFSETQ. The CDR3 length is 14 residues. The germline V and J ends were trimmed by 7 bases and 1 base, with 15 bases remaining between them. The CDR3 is CASAGTSTSYEQYF. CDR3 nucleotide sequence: TGCGCCAGCGCGGGAACTTCCACTTCCTACGAGCAGTACTTC.

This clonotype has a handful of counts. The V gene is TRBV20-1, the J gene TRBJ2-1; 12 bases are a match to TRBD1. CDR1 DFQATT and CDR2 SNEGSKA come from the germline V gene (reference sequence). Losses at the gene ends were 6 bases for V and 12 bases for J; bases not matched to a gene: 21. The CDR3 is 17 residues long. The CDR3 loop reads CSADTLISGTGGAGQFF. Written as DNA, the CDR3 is TGCAGTGCCGATACACTCATCTCCGGGACAGGGGGCGCTGGGCAGTTCTTC.

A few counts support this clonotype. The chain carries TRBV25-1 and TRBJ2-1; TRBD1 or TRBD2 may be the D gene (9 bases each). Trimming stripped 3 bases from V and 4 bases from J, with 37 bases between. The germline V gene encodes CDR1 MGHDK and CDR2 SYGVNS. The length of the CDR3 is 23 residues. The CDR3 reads CASSDLNHMDRGRTSGFYNEQFF. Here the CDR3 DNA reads TGTGCCAGCAGTGACCTAAACCACATGGACAGGGGTCGCACTAGCGGGTTTTACAATGAGCAGTTCTTC. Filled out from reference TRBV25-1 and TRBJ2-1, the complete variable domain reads EADIYQTPRYLVIGTGKKITLECSQTMGHDKMYWYQQDPGMELHLIHYSYGVNSTEKGDLSSESTVSRIRTEHFPLTLESARPSHTSQYLCASSDLNHMDRGRTSGFYNEQFFGPGTRLTVL.

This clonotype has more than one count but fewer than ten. This CDR3 is CASSQVRAGYTDTQYF. The DNA of the CDR3 is TGCGCCAGCAGCCAAGTGAGGGCGGGATACACAGATACGCAGTATTTT. This chain connects TRBV4-3 to TRBJ2-3, with a tentative D call TRBD2 (6 bases). The germline V and J ends were trimmed by 1 base and 2 bases, with 13 bases remaining between them. CDR3 length: 16 amino acids. Germline CDR1 LGHNA, CDR2 YSLEER.

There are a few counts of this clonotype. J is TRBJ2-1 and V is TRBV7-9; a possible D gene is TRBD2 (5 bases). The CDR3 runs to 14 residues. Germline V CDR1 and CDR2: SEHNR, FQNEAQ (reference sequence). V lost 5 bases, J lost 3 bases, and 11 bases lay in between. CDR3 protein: CASSDRGIYNEQFF. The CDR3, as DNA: TGTGCCAGCAGCGACCGAGGGATCTACAATGAGCAGTTCTTC. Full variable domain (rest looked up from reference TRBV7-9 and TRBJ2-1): DTGVSQNPRHKITKRGQNVTFRCDPISEHNRLYWYRQTLGQGPEFLTYFQNEAQLEKSRLLSDRFSAERPKGSFSTLEIQRTEQGDSAMYLCASSDRGIYNEQFFGPGTRLTVL.

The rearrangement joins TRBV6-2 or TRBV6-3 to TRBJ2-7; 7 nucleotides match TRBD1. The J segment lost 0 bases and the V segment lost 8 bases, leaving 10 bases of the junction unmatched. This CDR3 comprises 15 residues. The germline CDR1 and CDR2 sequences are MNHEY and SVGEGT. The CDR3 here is CASLTTGVVSYEQYF. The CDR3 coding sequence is TGTGCCAGCCTTACCACAGGGGTCGTCTCCTACGAGCAGTACTTC.